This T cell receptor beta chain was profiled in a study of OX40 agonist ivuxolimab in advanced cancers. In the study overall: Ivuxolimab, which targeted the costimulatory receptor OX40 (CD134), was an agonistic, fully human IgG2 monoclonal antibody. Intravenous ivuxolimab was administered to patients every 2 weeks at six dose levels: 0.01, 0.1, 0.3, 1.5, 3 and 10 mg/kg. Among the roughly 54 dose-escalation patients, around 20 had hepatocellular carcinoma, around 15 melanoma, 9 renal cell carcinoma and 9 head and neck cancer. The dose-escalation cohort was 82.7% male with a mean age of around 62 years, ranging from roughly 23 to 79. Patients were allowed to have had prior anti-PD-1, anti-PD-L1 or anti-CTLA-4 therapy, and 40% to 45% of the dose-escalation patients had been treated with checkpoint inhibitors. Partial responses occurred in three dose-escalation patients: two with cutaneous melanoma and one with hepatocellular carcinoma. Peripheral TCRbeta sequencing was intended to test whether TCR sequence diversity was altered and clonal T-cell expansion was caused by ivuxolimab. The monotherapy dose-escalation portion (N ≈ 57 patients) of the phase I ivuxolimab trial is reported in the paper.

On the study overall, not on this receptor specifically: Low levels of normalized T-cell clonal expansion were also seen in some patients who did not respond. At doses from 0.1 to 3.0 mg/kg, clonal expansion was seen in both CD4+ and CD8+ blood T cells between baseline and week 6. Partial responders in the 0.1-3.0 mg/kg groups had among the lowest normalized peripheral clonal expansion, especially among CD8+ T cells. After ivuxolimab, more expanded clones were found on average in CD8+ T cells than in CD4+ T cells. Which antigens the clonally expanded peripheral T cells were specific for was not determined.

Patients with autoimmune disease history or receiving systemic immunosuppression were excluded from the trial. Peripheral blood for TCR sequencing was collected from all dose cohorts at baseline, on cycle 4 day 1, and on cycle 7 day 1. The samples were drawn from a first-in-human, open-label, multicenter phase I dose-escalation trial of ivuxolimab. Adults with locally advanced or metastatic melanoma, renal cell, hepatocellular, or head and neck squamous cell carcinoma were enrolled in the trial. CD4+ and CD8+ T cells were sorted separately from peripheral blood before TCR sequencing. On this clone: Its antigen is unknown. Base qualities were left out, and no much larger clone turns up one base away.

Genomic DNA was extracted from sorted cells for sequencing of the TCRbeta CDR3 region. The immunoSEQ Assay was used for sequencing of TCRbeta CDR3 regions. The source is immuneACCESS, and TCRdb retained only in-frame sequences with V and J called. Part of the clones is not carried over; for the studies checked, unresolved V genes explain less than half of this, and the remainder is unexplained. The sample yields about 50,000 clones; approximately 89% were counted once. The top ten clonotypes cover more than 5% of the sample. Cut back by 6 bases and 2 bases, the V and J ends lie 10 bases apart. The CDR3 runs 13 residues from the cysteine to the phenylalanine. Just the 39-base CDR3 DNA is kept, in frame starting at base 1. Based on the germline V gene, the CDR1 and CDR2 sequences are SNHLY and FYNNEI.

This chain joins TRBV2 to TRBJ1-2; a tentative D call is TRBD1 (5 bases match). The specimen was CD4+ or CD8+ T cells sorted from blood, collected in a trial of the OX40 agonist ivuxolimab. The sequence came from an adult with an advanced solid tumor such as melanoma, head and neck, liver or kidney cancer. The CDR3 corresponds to CASSGWGNYGYTF. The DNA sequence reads TGTGCCAGCAGCGGCTGGGGGAACTATGGCTACACCTTC. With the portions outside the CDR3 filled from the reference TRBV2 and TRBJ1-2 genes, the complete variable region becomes EPEVTQTPSHQVTQMGQEVILRCVPISNHLYFYWYRQILGQKVEFLVSFYNNEISEKSEIFDDQFSVERPDGSNFTLKIRSTKLEDSAMYFCASSGWGNYGYTFGSGTRLTVV.